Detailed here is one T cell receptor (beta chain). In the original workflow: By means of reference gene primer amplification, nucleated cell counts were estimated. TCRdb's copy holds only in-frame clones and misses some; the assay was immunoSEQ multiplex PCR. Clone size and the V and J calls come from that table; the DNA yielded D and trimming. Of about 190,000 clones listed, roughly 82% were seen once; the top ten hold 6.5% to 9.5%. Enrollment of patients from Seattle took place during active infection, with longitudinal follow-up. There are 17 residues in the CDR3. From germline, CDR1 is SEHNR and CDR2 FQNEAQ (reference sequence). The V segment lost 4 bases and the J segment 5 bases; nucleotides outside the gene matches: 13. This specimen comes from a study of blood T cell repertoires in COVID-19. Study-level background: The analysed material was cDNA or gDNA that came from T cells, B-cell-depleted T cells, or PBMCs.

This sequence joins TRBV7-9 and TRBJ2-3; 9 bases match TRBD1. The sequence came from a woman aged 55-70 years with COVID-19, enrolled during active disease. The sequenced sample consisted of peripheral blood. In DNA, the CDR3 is TGTGCCAGCAGCTCAGCAGGGGGGACAGGGTTAAAAGATACGCAGTATTTT. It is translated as CASSSAGGTGLKDTQYF.